This T cell receptor (beta chain) was identified in a study of blood T cell repertoires in COVID-19. Overall study context: The samples span acute and convalescent COVID-19 from the United States, Italy and Spain. PBMCs, B-cell-depleted T cells, or T cells were the source of the cDNA or gDNA that made up the material.

Methods used by the authors: Nucleated cell counts were estimated from reference gene primer amplification. Measured with immunoSEQ multiplex PCR; TCRdb has only the in-frame clones, and not every one. V, J and clone size are taken as reported in that table, and D and trimming were inferred from the DNA itself. The sample has around 260,000 clones, about 88% seen once. CDR3 length: 15 residues. Trimming pared 6 bases from V and 3 bases from J, leaving 17 bases between. Germline lookup yields CDR1 MNHEY and CDR2 SVGAGI. The rearrangement links TRBV6-5 to TRBJ1-2, with a weak D call TRBD1 (6 bases). Specimen: peripheral blood. The receptor's source is a man younger than 40 with active or convalescent COVID-19. The chain's CDR3 is CASRGVQGIDYGYTF. In nucleotides, the CDR3 is TGTGCCAGCAGGGGGGTACAGGGAATCGACTATGGCTACACCTTC.